This T cell receptor beta chain was obtained from a study of molecular identifiers for immune sequencing clone quantification. Libraries of naive CD8 cells were prepared from about 20,000 to 1,000,000 sorted cells using 10%, 30% or 50% RNA. Preparation of the bulk TCR libraries relied on previously described methods and listed TCR primers. In TCRdb, the PCR reads were re-called with MiXCR into one record per CDR3 protein. The table has approximately 320,000 distinct CDR3 sequences, 24% seen once. Study-level findings and limits: Spiked Jurkat TCR RNA equivalent to one cell was reportedly detectable in one million naive cells.

Of note for this clonotype: Antigen: not known. Since the CDR3 does not end with the conserved phenylalanine or tryptophan, this likely comes from a read error.

The CDR3 has 14 amino acids. Germline lookup yields CDR1 MNHEY and CDR2 SVGEGT. The V gene is TRBV6-2 or TRBV6-3, the J gene TRBJ1-5; TRBD1 matches 8 bases. Sequenced sample: naive CD8+ T cells from blood, with Jurkat cell RNA spiked in. Described subset: FACS-sorted CD8+CD4-CCR7+CD45RA+ naive T cells. The origin of this receptor is a human donor in good health. Some libraries in this study had Jurkat cell RNA spiked in. This CDR3 reads CDSNHGQGRQHQHY. The CDR3 DNA reads TGTGACAGCAACCATGGACAGGGACGTCAGCACCAGCATTAT.